The 16 T cell receptor beta chains in this list originate from one sample, sequenced in a study of T cell changes during pregnancy in multiple sclerosis. Assay used: immunoSEQ multiplex PCR; TCRdb lists only in-frame clones, some missing. Counted here are about 99,000 clones, approximately 93% occurring once; the ten biggest clones make up around 0.99%. Sequenced here: peripheral blood, sampled after pregnancy. The receptors here all came from a female donor with multiple sclerosis, enrolled in a pregnancy study.

This rearrangement joins TRBV28 to TRBJ2-1; unclear D gene. Germline V lookup: CDR1 MDHEN, CDR2 SYDVKM. There are 13 residues in the CDR3. The V gene lost 3 bases and the J gene lost 15 bases, with 18 bases spanning the gap. The CDR3 loop reads CASSLNPVPLWFF. In DNA, the CDR3 is TGTGCCAGCAGTTTGAACCCCGTCCCACTATGGTTCTTC.

This rearrangement joins TRBV4-2 to TRBJ1-1; D is ambiguous. The ends were cut back, 0 bases at V and 7 bases at J, with 15 bases in the middle. Germline-derived CDR1 and CDR2 are LGHNA and YNFKEQ. CDR3 length: 15 residues. Written as DNA, the CDR3 is TGTGCCAGCAGCCAAGATGAGGGTGGTGGTTTTGAAGCTTTCTTT. It encodes CASSQDEGGGFEAFF.

This clone was picked up one time. The genes are TRBV27 and TRBJ2-1, with TRBD1 identical over 8 bases. J gave up 2 bases and V 5 bases, and 8 bases lay outside the gene matches. There are 16 residues in the CDR3. The germline V gene has CDR1 MNHEY and CDR2 SMNVEV (reference sequence). CDR3 region: CASSPLGTGTYNEQFF. The CDR3 DNA reads TGTGCCAGCAGTCCGCTTGGGACAGGTACCTACAATGAGCAGTTCTTC.

The chain couples TRBV9 to TRBJ1-1, with D perhaps TRBD1 (6 bases). Germline CDR1 reads SGDLS; CDR2 reads YYNGEE. The CDR3 covers 17 residues. Trimming left V 0 bases short and J 0 bases short, with 15 bases between. CDR3 DNA: TGTGCCAGCAGCGTAGACCTGAGGGGGGGATTGAACACTGAAGCTTTCTTT. It encodes CASSVDLRGGLNTEAFF.

This chain links TRBV7-9 with TRBJ1-1; D is undetermined. This CDR3 has 16 residues. The V end lost 1 base, the J end lost 0 bases, and 12 bases lay between the germline ends. Germline V gene lookup returns CDR1 SEHNR and CDR2 FQNEAQ (reference sequence). CDR3 amino acids: CASSLGAGLVNTEAFF. CDR3 in DNA: TGTGCCAGCAGCTTAGGGGCGGGCCTAGTGAACACTGAAGCTTTCTTT.

This clone showed up many times. This chain uses TRBV28 with TRBJ2-7; 8 bases are shared with TRBD1. The germline gives CDR1 MDHEN, CDR2 SYDVKM. The CDR3 runs to 14 residues. The trim removed 6 bases at V and 3 bases at J, leaving 7 bases unmatched. The CDR3 sequence: CASSIDRGNYEQYF. CDR3 sequence (DNA): TGTGCCAGCAGCATCGACAGGGGTAACTACGAGCAGTACTTC.

This clone was recorded only once. V is TRBV7-6 and J is TRBJ2-2, with 8 bases that match TRBD1. Unmatched junction bases numbered 3, after V lost 1 base and J lost 8 bases. Germline assignment: CDR1 SGHVS and CDR2 FNYEAQ. There are 14 residues in the CDR3. The CDR3: CASSLVQGAGELFF. The CDR3 DNA follows: TGTGCCAGCAGCTTAGTGCAGGGGGCTGGGGAGCTGTTTTTT.

About this clone: The junction departs from the called germline gene at one end, perhaps through a read error. This chain connects TRBV7-9 to TRBJ2-1; D call uncertain. There are 13 residues in the CDR3. Germline lookup yields CDR1 SEHNR and CDR2 FQNEAQ (reference sequence). CDR3 sequence reads: CASRLGLVGEQFF. Written as DNA, the CDR3 is TGTGCCAGCAGATTAGGGTTAGTCGGTGAGCAGTTCTTC.

The chain links TRBV15 to TRBJ2-2, with D perhaps TRBD2 (5 bases). This CDR3 is 15 amino acids long. Germline CDR1 LNHNV, CDR2 YYDKDF (reference sequence). The V end was cut by 6 bases, the J end by 6 bases, with 17 bases between. For the CDR3, the DNA is TGTGCCACCAGTCAAGGGAGCACTCTCGCCGGGGAGCTGTTTTTT. Its protein is CATSQGSTLAGELFF.

This clone is a singleton in its sample. The chain couples TRBV9 to TRBJ1-5; no clear D gene. The CDR3 has 15 amino acids. Germline V gives CDR1 SGDLS, CDR2 YYNGEE. Trimming took 0 bases from V and 0 from J, leaving 7 bases between them. This chain's CDR3 is CASSVDLRSNQPQHF. CDR3 nucleotide sequence: TGTGCCAGCAGCGTAGATCTTCGTAGCAATCAGCCCCAGCATTTT.

The V call is TRBV6-1, the J call TRBJ1-2; 7 bases fit TRBD1. V gave up 7 bases and J gave up 9 bases; unmatched junction bases: 11. Germline V gene lookup returns CDR1 MNHNS and CDR2 SASEGT. The CDR3 loop spans 13 amino acids. CDR3 sequence reads: CASKGGYLGSYTF. The CDR3 DNA is TGTGCCAGCAAAGGGGGCTACCTCGGCAGCTACACCTTC.

CDR3 protein: CASSPTGGAENIQYF. CDR3 DNA sequence: TGTGCCAGCAGCCCGACAGGGGGCGCAGAAAACATTCAGTACTTC. The chain links TRBV7-9 to TRBJ2-4; 10 nucleotides line up with TRBD1. This CDR3 contains 15 residues. Germline lookup yields CDR1 SEHNR and CDR2 FQNEAQ (reference sequence). V dropped 5 bases and J dropped 5; count of bases not matched to a gene: 6.

V is TRBV7-2 and J is TRBJ2-5; 10 bases map to TRBD2. CDR3 length: 18 amino acids. Germline CDR1 and CDR2: SGHTA and FQGNSA. The V segment lost 1 base and the J segment 5 bases; nucleotides outside the gene matches: 13. The CDR3: CASSLGSSGSAPGETQYF. CDR3 in DNA: TGTGCCAGCAGCTTAGGGTCTAGCGGGAGCGCGCCGGGGGAGACCCAGTACTTC.

The rearrangement joins TRBV18 to TRBJ2-2; D is ambiguous. Trimming pared 3 bases from V and 1 base from J, leaving 12 bases between. This CDR3 region has 16 residues. Per the germline V gene, CDR1 is KGHSH and CDR2 is LQKENI. The CDR3 bases are TGTGCCAGCTCACCTCGTCAAACGAGGAACACCGGGGAGCTGTTTTTT. As protein: CASSPRQTRNTGELFF.

The chain employs TRBV6-5 and TRBJ2-1; 10 bases match TRBD2. The CDR3 length is 14 residues. Germline loops: CDR1 MNHEY, CDR2 SVGAGI. Trimming cost V 7 bases and J 8 bases; bases outside gene matches: 8. CDR3 nucleotides: TGTGCCAGCACCCATCTAGCGGGAGCCCATGAGCAGTTCTTC. Protein product: CASTHLAGAHEQFF.

The rearrangement uses TRBV5-6 and TRBJ1-5; 7 positions agree with TRBD1. The CDR3 is 14 residues long. V was clipped by 1 base and J by 4 bases; unmatched bases: 2. Looked up from germline, CDR1 is SGHDT and CDR2 is YYEEEE. CDR3 loop: CASSLRGRNQPQHF. CDR3 nucleotide sequence: TGTGCCAGCAGCTTGAGGGGGCGAAATCAGCCCCAGCATTTT.